Below, 24 T cell receptor beta chains from the same sample are listed, as sequenced in a study of blood T cell repertoires in COVID-19. Measured with immunoSEQ multiplex PCR; TCRdb has only the in-frame clones, and not every one. The sample has 250,000 or so clones; 89% are singletons. Sequencing was done on a sample of peripheral blood. The receptor source for this set is a middle-aged woman who had recovered from COVID-19.

The chain is built from TRBV7-6 and TRBJ2-5; D might be TRBD1 (5 bases). CDR3 size: 14 residues. The germline V gene has CDR1 SGHVS and CDR2 FNYEAQ. V was pared by 5 bases and J by 5 bases, with 15 bases between. In DNA form, the CDR3 reads TGTGCCAGCAGCCCAGGGTATCTACGCGAGACCCAGTACTTC. Its translation: CASSPGYLRETQYF.

This sequence joins TRBV6-6 and TRBJ2-7, with TRBD2 identical over 8 bases. Germline loops: CDR1 MNHNY, CDR2 SVGAGI (reference sequence). This CDR3 spans 15 amino acids. The V segment lost 3 bases and the J segment 2 bases; nucleotides outside the gene matches: 6. The CDR3 DNA sequence: TGTGCCAGCAGTTATTCCAGCGGGGGAGCCTACGAGCAGTACGTC. Residues: CASSYSSGGAYEQYV.

The chain joins TRBV9 to TRBJ2-2; 12 bases map to TRBD2. The trim removed 0 bases at V and 7 bases at J, leaving 7 bases unmatched. CDR1 SGDLS and CDR2 YYNGEE come from the germline V gene. The CDR3 totals 17 residues. The DNA for the CDR3 is TGTGCCAGCAGCGTAGAAATGACTAGCGGGAGTGTCGGGGAGCTGTTTTTT. Protein sequence: CASSVEMTSGSVGELFF.

The chain uses TRBV9 and TRBJ2-3, with D unresolved. Germline V lookup: CDR1 SGDLS, CDR2 YYNGEE. The V end was cut by 3 bases, the J end by 0 bases, with 8 bases between. This CDR3 is built from 14 residues. The chain's CDR3 is CASSGSHSTDTQYF. As DNA, the CDR3 is TGTGCCAGCAGCGGGAGCCACAGCACAGATACGCAGTATTTT.

V is TRBV4-2 and J is TRBJ2-1, with TRBD2 matching over 9 bases. Germline CDR1 reads LGHNA; CDR2 reads YNFKEQ. The CDR3 has 16 residues. V lost 7 bases, J lost 9 bases, and 16 bases stayed unmatched. CDR3 amino acids: CASMLIQRGVHGEQFF. CDR3 DNA: TGTGCCAGCATGTTAATCCAGCGGGGGGTTCACGGTGAGCAGTTCTTC.

The rearrangement joins TRBV5-1 to TRBJ2-1, with 13 bases that match TRBD2. J gave up 0 bases and V 0 bases, and 3 bases lay outside the gene matches. Germline V gives CDR1 SGHRS, CDR2 YFSETQ. The CDR3 runs to 18 residues. CDR3 residues: CASSLVLAGGSSYNEQFF. CDR3 sequence (DNA): TGCGCCAGCAGCTTGGTACTAGCGGGGGGGAGCTCCTACAATGAGCAGTTCTTC.

J is TRBJ2-7 and V is TRBV7-3; D possibly corresponds to TRBD2 (5 bases). The CDR3 sequence is 12 residues long. The germline CDR1 and CDR2 sequences are SGHTA and FQGTGA. V was cut by 6 bases and J by 6 bases, with 12 bases left in between. The CDR3 loop is CASSPNGVEQYF. The CDR3 bases are TGTGCCAGCAGTCCAAACGGGGTCGAGCAGTACTTC.

The V gene is TRBV30, the J gene TRBJ2-1; the match to TRBD2 covers 13 bases. The V gene's germline CDR1 is GTSNPN and CDR2 SVGIG (reference sequence). This CDR3 region has 13 residues. The trim removed 5 bases at V and 9 bases at J, leaving 4 bases unmatched. The CDR3 coding sequence is TGTGCCTGGGGACTAGCGGGAGACGGTGAGCAGTTCTTC. This translates into CAWGLAGDGEQFF.

This chain links TRBV5-1 with TRBJ1-1; 8 bases match TRBD1. The CDR3 has 15 residues. Trimming took 3 bases from V and 2 from J; bases not matched to a gene: 6. From germline, CDR1 is SGHRS and CDR2 YFSETQ. Written as DNA, the CDR3 is TGCGCCAGCAGCTGGCTAGGACAGGGCAACACTGAAGCTTTCTTT. This translates into CASSWLGQGNTEAFF.

This clone was detected a few times. The V call is TRBV24-1, the J call TRBJ1-2; TRBD1 might be the D (5 bases). CDR3 length equals 13 residues. Trimming left V 9 bases short and J 3 bases short, with 13 bases between. In germline, CDR1 is KGHDR, CDR2 SFDVKD. CDR3 protein: CATRGVLDYGYTF. In DNA, the CDR3 is TGTGCCACCCGGGGGGTATTGGACTATGGCTACACCTTC.

The sample holds a few counts of this clone. This chain uses TRBV6-5 with TRBJ1-5; unclear D gene. The CDR3 spans 13 residues. The germline V gene has CDR1 MNHEY and CDR2 SVGAGI. V was trimmed by 6 bases and J by 4 bases, leaving 10 bases between them. CDR3 sequence reads: CASSWALNQPQHF. The CDR3 nucleotides read TGTGCCAGCAGCTGGGCCTTGAATCAGCCCCAGCATTTT.

The chain uses TRBV7-2 and TRBJ1-3, with D unresolved. V was pared by 0 bases and J by 2 bases, with 5 bases between. Per the germline V gene, CDR1 is SGHTA and CDR2 is FQGNSA. The CDR3 has 14 residues. The CDR3 sequence is CASSLAGAGNTIYF. DNA of the CDR3: TGTGCCAGCAGCTTAGCCGGGGCTGGAAACACCATATATTTT.

DNA for the CDR3: TGTGCCAGCAGCGTTGGAGGGAGGGTCGGAAACATTCAGTACTTC. It encodes CASSVGGRVGNIQYF. The chain employs TRBV9 and TRBJ2-4; 7 bases fit TRBD2. The CDR3 length is 15 residues. Germline trimming cut 2 bases from V and 6 bases from J; bases unmatched to any gene: 8. CDR1 SGDLS and CDR2 YYNGEE come from the germline V gene.

This clone has only one observation. V usage is TRBV4-1 and J usage is TRBJ2-5; a possible D gene is TRBD2 (6 bases). Per the germline V gene, CDR1 is MGHRA and CDR2 is YSYEKL. CDR3 length equals 16 residues. The ends were cut back, 0 bases at V and 7 bases at J, with 18 bases in the middle. The CDR3 DNA follows: TGCGCCAGCAGCCAAGACGCCGGACGTTTCGGGGGGACCCAGTACTTC. Its protein is CASSQDAGRFGGTQYF.

The gene calls are TRBV9 and TRBJ2-3; TRBD2 matches 7 bases. CDR3 length: 16 residues. The germline gives CDR1 SGDLS, CDR2 YYNGEE. The junction had 10 bases not matched to a gene; V was cut back by 3 bases and J by 3 bases. CDR3 in DNA: TGTGCCAGCAGCGGACGCGGGCGGGGGTATACAGATACGCAGTATTTT. The encoded protein is CASSGRGRGYTDTQYF. Full variable domain (outside the CDR3, taken from reference TRBV9 and TRBJ2-3): DSGVTQTPKHLITATGQRVTLRCSPRSGDLSVYWYQQSLDQGLQFLIQYYNGEERAKGNILERFSAQQFPDLHSELNLSSLELGDSALYFCASSGRGRGYTDTQYFGPGTRLTVL.

This sequence joins TRBV11-2 and TRBJ1-1; D gene unclear. The V end was cut by 5 bases, the J end by 11 bases, with 15 bases between. Germline lookup yields CDR1 SGHAT and CDR2 FQNNGV. The CDR3 length is 12 residues. As DNA, the CDR3 is TGTGCCAGCAGCCTGAACGGGAAAGCGGCTTTCTTT. Translating it yields CASSLNGKAAFF.

The chain couples TRBV6-5 to TRBJ2-7; TRBD2 might be the D (6 bases). The CDR3 length is 12 residues. Germline values: CDR1 MNHEY, CDR2 SVGAGI. The V and J ends lost 0 bases and 7 bases respectively, with 7 bases between them. The CDR3 DNA follows: TGTGCCAGCAGTTACTCAGCGGGTGAGCAGTACGTC. It is translated as CASSYSAGEQYV.

This rearrangement joins TRBV18 to TRBJ2-2, with D hard to call. Germline CDR1 is KGHSH and CDR2 is LQKENI. V dropped 0 bases and J dropped 0 bases, with 8 bases sitting between them. The CDR3 length is 16 residues. CDR3 nucleotides: TGTGCCAGCTCACCACCATCCGGTCCGAACACCGGGGAGCTGTTTTTT. Translating gives CASSPPSGPNTGELFF.

This clone has a single count. The chain recombines TRBV2 with TRBJ2-1, with a tentative D call TRBD2 (5 bases). From germline, CDR1 is SNHLY and CDR2 FYNNEI. Between the trimmed V and J ends, which lost 8 bases and 5 bases, there was a span of 19 bases. There are 15 residues in the CDR3. As DNA, the CDR3 is TGTGCCAGCCACCGCGAAGCGGATGGTAACAATGAGCAGTTCTTC. Its translation: CASHREADGNNEQFF.

The chain employs TRBV7-9 and TRBJ2-1, with unresolved D. The CDR3 has 14 amino acids. Germline CDR1 SEHNR, CDR2 FQNEAQ (reference sequence). V lost 1 base to trimming and J lost 4 bases, with 8 bases between them. The CDR3 here is CASSLESPYNEQFF. CDR3 nucleotides: TGTGCCAGCAGCTTAGAATCCCCTTACAATGAGCAGTTCTTC.

The J gene is TRBJ2-1, the V gene TRBV9; 10 positions agree with TRBD2. The CDR3 spans 15 residues. Germline-derived CDR1 and CDR2 are SGDLS and YYNGEE. V lost 4 bases and J lost 2; bases outside the gene matches: 3. The CDR3 protein is CASSLAGVTYNEQFF. CDR3 nucleotide sequence: TGTGCCAGCAGCCTAGCGGGAGTCACCTACAATGAGCAGTTCTTC.

V usage is TRBV5-1 and J usage is TRBJ1-2, with 7 bases identical to TRBD1. With 3 bases clipped from V and 7 bases from J, the junction kept 9 bases outside the gene matches. This CDR3 has 14 residues. In germline, CDR1 is SGHRS, CDR2 YFSETQ. CDR3 DNA sequence: TGCGCCAGCAGCTCAGACCCAGGGGGACGTGGCTACACCTTC. This gives the protein CASSSDPGGRGYTF.

This chain joins TRBV24-1 and TRBJ2-5; tentative D call: TRBD2 (6 bases). Germline V gene data show CDR1 as KGHDR and CDR2 as SFDVKD. This CDR3 is built from 13 residues. The germline V and J ends were trimmed by 4 bases and 5 bases, with 10 bases remaining between them. The CDR3 loop reads CATSDGTLETQYF. CDR3 coding DNA: TGTGCCACCAGTGACGGGACTTTGGAGACCCAGTACTTC.

The chain joins TRBV2 to TRBJ2-2, with TRBD2 matching 8 bases. Germline trimming cut 6 bases from V and 6 bases from J; bases unmatched to any gene: 6. The CDR3 contains 14 residues. CDR1 is SNHLY, CDR2 FYNNEI, per germline. In DNA form, the CDR3 reads TGTGCCAGCAGACCGGGACTAGGGGCCGGGGAGCTGTTTTTT. Translated: CASRPGLGAGELFF.